One and the same sample provided the 15 T cell receptor beta chains below, sequenced in a study of cytomegalovirus exposure and HLA in healthy donors. Primers: 60 Vbeta forward and 13 Jbeta reverse. Generated by immunoSEQ multiplex PCR, the TCRdb table keeps only in-frame clones and is missing some. The data contain about 190,000 clones, 83% of them singletons. Material for sequencing was PBMCs. The receptors here all came from a man aged 40-49 years in good health and CMV-seropositive.

The sample holds a few counts of this clone. The junction does not match germline at one end; this may be a read error. This chain joins TRBV2 and TRBJ2-4; TRBD2 might be the D (5 bases). Germline-derived CDR1 and CDR2 are SNHLY and FYNNEI. The CDR3 sequence is 14 residues long. The CDR3 loop reads CASKNPLAKNSQYF. CDR3 coding DNA: TGTGCCAGCAAGAACCCCCTAGCCAAAAACAGTCAGTACTTC.

The rearrangement uses TRBV5-6 and TRBJ2-3; possibly TRBD2 for D (5 bases). The CDR3 is 15 residues long. The V gene's germline CDR1 is SGHDT and CDR2 YYEEEE. Trimming cost V 6 bases and J 2 bases, with 16 bases left between them. The CDR3: CASTPSGIFTDTQYF. The CDR3 DNA reads TGTGCCAGCACCCCCTCCGGGATTTTCACAGATACGCAGTATTTT.

V usage is TRBV19 and J usage is TRBJ1-2, with 7 nucleotides matching TRBD1. This CDR3 is built from 18 residues. CDR1 is LNHDA, CDR2 SQIVND, per germline (reference sequence). V lost 5 bases, J lost 4 bases, and 19 bases stayed unmatched. DNA for the CDR3: TGTGCCAGTAGTGACCGGACAGGCTATAACTATCGTACCTATGGCTACACCTTC. Translated, it gives CASSDRTGYNYRTYGYTF.

The chain links TRBV30 to TRBJ1-5; no firm D call. The CDR3 is 13 residues long. Per germline, CDR1 GTSNPN and CDR2 SVGIG (reference sequence). V lost 0 bases and J 5 bases, leaving 8 bases between the germline ends. The CDR3 reads CAWSVREDQPQHF. The CDR3 region has the DNA TGTGCCTGGAGTGTACGGGAGGATCAGCCCCAGCATTTT. The full variable domain, its missing parts supplied by reference TRBV30 and TRBJ1-5, is SQTIHQWPATLVQPVGSPLSLECTVEGTSNPNLYWYRQAAGRGLQLLFYSVGIGQISSEVPQNLSASRPQDRQFILSSKKLLLSDSGFYLCAWSVREDQPQHFGDGTRLSIL.

This clone was observed a few times. The genes are TRBV12-5 and TRBJ1-3; 8 nucleotides agree with TRBD1. The germline V gene has CDR1 LGHNT and CDR2 FRNRAP. With V trimmed by 6 bases and J by 6 bases, 7 bases remained unmatched. The CDR3 extends over 14 amino acids. CDR3 DNA: TGTGCTAGTGGCAAAGACAGGGGAGTAAACACCATATATTTT. Protein sequence: CASGKDRGVNTIYF.

This chain links TRBV10-3 with TRBJ2-7, with a possible D match to TRBD1 (5 bases). Trimming removed 5 bases at V and 0 bases at J, with 14 bases between. This CDR3 is built from 15 residues. Germline CDR1 reads ENHRY; CDR2 reads SYGVKD. Here the CDR3 DNA reads TGTGCCATCAGTAAAGACAGTTTAGACTCCTACGAGCAGTACTTC. It codes for CAISKDSLDSYEQYF.

This clone was detected only a few times. The rearrangement links TRBV11-1 to TRBJ2-4; TRBD2 might be the D (5 bases). The CDR3 consists of 13 residues. The V end was cut by 5 bases, the J end by 8 bases, with 13 bases between. Germline V gene data show CDR1 as SGHAT and CDR2 as FQDESV (reference sequence). CDR3: CASSRPGMDIQYF. Here the CDR3 DNA reads TGTGCCAGCAGCCGCCCGGGGATGGACATTCAGTACTTC.

This clone was recorded a few times. V usage is TRBV5-6 and J usage is TRBJ2-7; D is undetermined. This CDR3 is built from 14 residues. V was pared by 1 base and J by 6 bases, with 14 bases between. CDR1 is SGHDT, CDR2 YYEEEE, per germline. The CDR3 loop reads CASSLIANLPEQYF. DNA of the CDR3: TGTGCCAGCAGCTTGATTGCTAACCTCCCCGAGCAGTACTTC.

The chain links TRBV2 to TRBJ2-5, with 9 bases that match TRBD2. Germline CDR1 and CDR2: SNHLY and FYNNEI. This CDR3 region has 13 residues. The CDR3 is CTCGTSRAETQYF. CDR3 sequence (DNA): TGTACCTGCGGGACTAGCCGAGCGGAGACCCAGTACTTC.

Points on this clone: The identical CDR3 is also encoded by other nucleotide sequences in the sample. The chain carries TRBV6-6 and TRBJ1-1, with D perhaps matching TRBD1 (5 bases). CDR3 length equals 13 residues. V was cut by 4 bases and J by 0 bases, with 6 bases left in between. Germline CDR1 is MNHNY and CDR2 is SVGAGI (reference sequence). CDR3 sequence reads: CASSSRVNTEAFF. CDR3 DNA sequence: TGTGCCAGCAGTTCCAGGGTGAACACTGAAGCTTTCTTT.

The gene calls are TRBV28 and TRBJ2-1, with D perhaps matching TRBD1 (6 bases). The length of the CDR3 is 13 residues. V was trimmed by 2 bases and J by 7 bases, leaving 9 bases between them. The V gene's germline CDR1 is MDHEN and CDR2 SYDVKM. The CDR3 DNA follows: TGTGCCAGCAGTTTAGACAGGTATAATGAGCAGTTCTTC. Translation: CASSLDRYNEQFF.

This clone appeared a few times. The chain combines TRBV2 with TRBJ2-7; 8 bases match TRBD2. The trim removed 1 base at V and 4 bases at J, leaving 6 bases unmatched. Germline V gives CDR1 SNHLY, CDR2 FYNNEI. The CDR3 consists of 15 residues. This chain's CDR3 is CASSEVAGGGYEQYF. As DNA, the CDR3 is TGTGCCAGCAGTGAAGTGGCGGGAGGAGGTTACGAGCAGTACTTC.

A few counts support this clone. CDR3 in amino acids: CASSLRAGAPNEQFF. The DNA for the CDR3 is TGTGCCAGCAGCCTAAGGGCAGGGGCGCCAAATGAGCAGTTCTTC. The genes are TRBV6-1 and TRBJ2-1; D may be TRBD1 (6 bases). Trimming stripped 6 bases from V and 7 bases from J, with 19 bases between. From germline, CDR1 is MNHNS and CDR2 SASEGT. The CDR3 is made up of 15 amino acids.

The rearrangement joins TRBV2 to TRBJ2-1; tentative D call: TRBD2 (6 bases). The CDR3 has 13 residues. Germline loops: CDR1 SNHLY, CDR2 FYNNEI. V was cut by 7 bases and J by 6 bases, with 13 bases left in between. CDR3 amino acids: CASTGGSLNEQFF. For the CDR3, the DNA is TGTGCCAGCACTGGGGGGAGCCTCAATGAGCAGTTCTTC. The complete variable domain, with remaining parts taken from reference TRBV2 and TRBJ2-1, reads EPEVTQTPSHQVTQMGQEVILRCVPISNHLYFYWYRQILGQKVEFLVSFYNNEISEKSEIFDDQFSVERPDGSNFTLKIRSTKLEDSAMYFCASTGGSLNEQFFGPGTRLTVL.

This clone has only one observation. DNA of the CDR3: TGTGCCAGTAGTATGACAGGGGGGATTTTGGAGACCCAGTACTTC. As protein: CASSMTGGILETQYF. This chain connects TRBV19 to TRBJ2-5; 9 bases map to TRBD1. The CDR3 is made up of 15 amino acids. CDR1 is LNHDA and CDR2 is SQIVND in the germline V gene (reference sequence). Trimming took 3 bases from V and 5 from J; bases not matched to a gene: 7. Drawing the rest from reference TRBV19 and TRBJ2-5, the complete variable domain is DGGITQSPKYLFRKEGQNVTLSCEQNLNHDAMYWYRQDPGQGLRLIYYSQIVNDFQKGDIAEGYSVSREKKESFPLTVTSAQKNPTAFYLCASSMTGGILETQYFGPGTRLLVL.